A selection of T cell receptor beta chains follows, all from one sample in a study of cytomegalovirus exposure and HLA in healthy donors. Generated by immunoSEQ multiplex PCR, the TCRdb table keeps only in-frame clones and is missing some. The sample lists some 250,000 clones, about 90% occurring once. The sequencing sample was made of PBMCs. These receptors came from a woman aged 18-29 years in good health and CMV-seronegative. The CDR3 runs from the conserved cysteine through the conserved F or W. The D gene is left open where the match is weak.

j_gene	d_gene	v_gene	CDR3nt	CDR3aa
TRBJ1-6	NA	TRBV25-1	TGTGCCAACTCGGTGTGGAGCTCCTATAATTCACCCCTCCACTTT	CANSVWSSYNSPLHF
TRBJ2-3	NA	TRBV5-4	TGTGCCAGCAGCTTGCGGCAGGGTGGTTACACAGATACGCAGTATTTT	CASSLRQGGYTDTQYF
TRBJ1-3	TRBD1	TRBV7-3	TGTGCCAGCAGCTTAGGCCCAGGGGGCGCGGACACCATATATTTT	CASSLGPGGADTIYF
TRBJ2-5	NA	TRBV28	TGTGCCAGCAGTTCCCCCCTAGACAACCGGTTGGGGGGCCAGTACTTC	CASSSPLDNRLGGQYF
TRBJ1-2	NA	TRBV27	TGTGCCAGCAGTTTCCGGGATCCGACTTATGGCTACACCTTC	CASSFRDPTYGYTF
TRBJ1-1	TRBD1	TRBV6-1	TGTGCCAGCCTAGGACAGGGGAACACTGAAGCTTTCTTT	CASLGQGNTEAFF
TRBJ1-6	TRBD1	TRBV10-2	TGCGCCAGCAGTCAGGGGGCGAATCAGGGTTCTGATAATTCACCCCTCCACTTT	CASSQGANQGSDNSPLHF
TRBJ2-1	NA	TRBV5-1	TGCGCCAGCAGTGCGACCCTCTGGGAGGAGATCTTC	CASSATLWEEIF
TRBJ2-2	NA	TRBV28	TGTGCCAGCAGCCGCCACAGGGAGACCGGGGAGCTGTTTTTT	CASSRHRETGELFF
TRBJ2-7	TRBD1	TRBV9	TGTGCCAGCAGCGCCCGAGGGACAGGGGTCGAGCAGTACTTC	CASSARGTGVEQYF
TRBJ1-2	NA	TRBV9	TGTGCCAGCAGCCCCGGCTATGGCTACACCTTC	CASSPGYGYTF
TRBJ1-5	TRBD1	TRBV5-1	TGCGCCAGCAGCCGTGGACAGGGCAATCAGCCCCAGCATTTT	CASSRGQGNQPQHF
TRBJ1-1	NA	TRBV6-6	TGTGCCAGCAGACCCGCTCAGATTATGAACACTGAAGCTTTCTTT	CASRPAQIMNTEAFF
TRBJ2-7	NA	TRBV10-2	TGCGCCAGCAGTAGCGGGACAGGCCTCCAGACCTCCTACGAGCAGTACTTC	CASSSGTGLQTSYEQYF
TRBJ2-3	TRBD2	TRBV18	TGTGCCAGCTCACCACCGCAGCGGGGGAACACAGATACGCAGTATTTT	CASSPPQRGNTDTQYF
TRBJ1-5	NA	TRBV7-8	TGTGCCAGCAGCAATAGGGGGAGGGGGGAGCGCAATCAGCCCCAGCATTTT	CASSNRGRGERNQPQHF
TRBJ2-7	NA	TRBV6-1	TGTGCCAGCAGTGAGCTGGGGCAGGACTCCTACGAGCAGTACTTC	CASSELGQDSYEQYF
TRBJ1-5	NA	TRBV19	TGTGCCAGTAGCCACCTTTTCTCCGGGACAATCAATCAGCCCCAGCATTTT	CASSHLFSGTINQPQHF
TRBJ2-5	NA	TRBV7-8	TGTGCCAGCAGCCAACCGCGTCTGGTTCGGGAGACCCAGTACTTC	CASSQPRLVRETQYF
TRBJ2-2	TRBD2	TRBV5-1	TGCGCCAGCAGCTTGAGAGTAGCGGGGGACGGGGAGCTGTTTTTT	CASSLRVAGDGELFF
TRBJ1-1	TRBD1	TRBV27	TGTGCCAGCAGAAAAATTGGACAGGGTATCACTGAAGCTTTCTTT	CASRKIGQGITEAFF
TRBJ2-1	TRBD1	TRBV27	TGTGCCAGCAGCGCCGGGACAGGGGGCGGCAATGAGCAGTTCTTC	CASSAGTGGGNEQFF
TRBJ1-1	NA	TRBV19	TGTGCCAGTAGGACAGAAGGCAGCCCTGAAGCTTTCTTT	CASRTEGSPEAFF
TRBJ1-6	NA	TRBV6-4	TGTGCCAGCAGTCAGGCCCAGGGTAGGTCACCCCTCCACTTT	CASSQAQGRSPLHF
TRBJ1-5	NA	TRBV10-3	TGTGCCATCAGTGAGGGGAGACAGCCCCAGCATTTT	CAISEGRQPQHF